This T cell receptor (beta chain) was identified in a study of blood T cells in healthy people across ages. Turning to the study itself: Capturing about one barcoded beta molecule per two T cells was achieved by template switching.

Germline values: CDR1 DFQATT, CDR2 SNEGSKA (reference sequence). The CDR3 runs 13 residues. Trimming stripped 0 bases from V and 4 bases from J, with 10 bases between. The second PCR ran about 6 to 11 cycles with a sample-barcoded 5' primer and J-beta primers. TCRdb redid the calling of the 5' RACE reads with MiXCR, one entry per CDR3 protein. The data show some 1.4 million distinct CDR3 sequences, with about 43% seen just once and under 8% held by the top ten. This clonotype has just a few counts. The chain joins TRBV20-1 to TRBJ2-7, with D perhaps TRBD1 (6 bases). The source material was blood. This clonotype was obtained from a young woman in good health. Here the CDR3 reads CSARDLQGYEQYF. The CDR3 DNA reads as TGCAGTGCTAGAGATCTTCAGGGGTACGAGCAGTACTTC.